This is a list of T cell receptor beta chains from one sample in a study of T-cell memory formation after mild COVID-19. Via MiXCR, TCRdb re-called the 5' RACE reads, giving one row per CDR3 protein. The sample records 410,000 or so distinct CDR3 sequences, more than 20% being singletons. The sample taken for sequencing was PBMCs or a T cell subset sorted from them (not recorded which). The receptors stem from an adult woman who had mild COVID-19 (a few samples of this study predate the infection). Cell type and time point are not known. The CDR3 runs from the conserved cysteine through the conserved F or W. The D gene is left open where the match is weak. Clone size, where shown, is once, few, many, or a class for clones that have expanded.

DNA: TGTGCTAGTGGTGGGAGTTATACCGGGGAGCTGTTTTTT
CDR3: CASGGSYTGELFF
V: TRBV12-5
D: .
J: TRBJ2-2
size: .

DNA: TGTGCCAGCAGCCGAGAAATAGCGGGAGGAAAGGGATTCTTC
CDR3: CASSREIAGGKGFF
V: TRBV7-2
D: TRBD2
J: TRBJ2-1
size: .

DNA: TGTGCCAGCAGTCTCCGACAGGGTGATGGGTCACCCCTCCACTTT
CDR3: CASSLRQGDGSPLHF
V: TRBV27
D: TRBD1
J: TRBJ1-6
size: few

DNA: TGTGCCAGCAGCAGGACAGGGAGCCAGTACAATGAGCAGTTCTTC
CDR3: CASSRTGSQYNEQFF
V: TRBV7-9
D: TRBD1
J: TRBJ2-1
size: .

DNA: TGTGCCAGCAGTTACTCTACGGGACAGGTCTTCGGAGGGGAAAAACTGTTTTTT
CDR3: CASSYSTGQVFGGEKLFF
V: TRBV6-5
D: TRBD1
J: TRBJ1-4
size: .

DNA: TGTGCCAGCGGGACGAATTCGAGGGGAAACACCATATATTTT
CDR3: CASGTNSRGNTIYF
V: TRBV2
D: .
J: TRBJ1-3
size: .

DNA: TGTGCCAGCAGGCCACAGGGGGAAATCTCTGGAAACACCATATATTTT
CDR3: CASRPQGEISGNTIYF
V: TRBV7-2
D: TRBD1
J: TRBJ1-3
size: .

DNA: TGCAGCGTGACCCCTTCGGTTTATGAGCAGTTCTTC
CDR3: CSVTPSVYEQFF
V: TRBV29-1
D: .
J: TRBJ2-1
size: .

DNA: TGTGCCAGCAGAGCAATTCTGCGGGAGGGACCGAGCTCCTACAATGAGCAGTTCTTC
CDR3: CASRAILREGPSSYNEQFF
V: TRBV7-9
D: TRBD2
J: TRBJ2-1
size: .

DNA: TGTGCCAGCCAAGGGGGGGTTACCTACGAGCAGTACTTC
CDR3: CASQGGVTYEQYF
V: TRBV27
D: .
J: TRBJ2-7
size: .

DNA: TGTGCCACCGCCACAAGTAGCGGGAGGGCCCACAACAATGAGCAGTTCTTC
CDR3: CATATSSGRAHNNEQFF
V: TRBV24-1
D: TRBD2
J: TRBJ2-1
size: .

DNA: TGTGCCAGCAGCTTTTCCGGACAGGCCAATGAGCAGTTCTTC
CDR3: CASSFSGQANEQFF
V: TRBV7-9
D: TRBD1
J: TRBJ2-1
size: .

DNA: TGCGCCAGCAGCCATTCTAGCGGGAGGGCAGATACGCAGTATTTT
CDR3: CASSHSSGRADTQYF
V: TRBV4-3
D: TRBD2
J: TRBJ2-3
size: .

DNA: TGTGCCAGCAGCCAAGCCGGGACAGGGTTCGGGAACACTGAAGCTTTCTTT
CDR3: CASSQAGTGFGNTEAFF
V: TRBV4-2
D: TRBD1
J: TRBJ1-1
size: .

DNA: TGTGCCAGCAGCTTATCCTTTGGCGAAGAGAACGAGCAGTACTTC
CDR3: CASSLSFGEENEQYF
V: TRBV7-9
D: .
J: TRBJ2-7
size: few

DNA: TGCGCCAGCAGCTTAGGAGGACAGGGGGCGCGAATCGAGCAGTACTTC
CDR3: CASSLGGQGARIEQYF
V: TRBV5-1
D: TRBD1
J: TRBJ2-7
size: once

DNA: TGCGCCAGCAGCCTGTCTGGGGGGCTCTCTATGTACGAGCAGTACTTC
CDR3: CASSLSGGLSMYEQYF
V: TRBV5-1
D: .
J: TRBJ2-7
size: few

DNA: TGCGCCAGCAGCTGGGGGGGCAGGACAGGGACCGAGCAGTACTTC
CDR3: CASSWGGRTGTEQYF
V: TRBV5-1
D: .
J: TRBJ2-7
size: .

DNA: TGTGCAAGTCGCTTAGTATCACAGGGGGAATCCGAGCAGTACTTC
CDR3: CASRLVSQGESEQYF
V: TRBV12-2
D: .
J: TRBJ2-7
size: few

DNA: TGTGCCAGCAGCGCGGGCACCACCTGGACCGGGACGGGGGAGACCCAGTACTTC
CDR3: CASSAGTTWTGTGETQYF
V: TRBV9
D: .
J: TRBJ2-5
size: .

DNA: TGTGCCACCAGCCGCCCCGAGGGTGACTTGGGGACCCAGTACTTC
CDR3: CATSRPEGDLGTQYF
V: TRBV15
D: .
J: TRBJ2-5
size: few

DNA: TGTGCCAGCAGCCCTGGACTATCCTGGGACATTCAGTACTTC
CDR3: CASSPGLSWDIQYF
V: TRBV7-2
D: .
J: TRBJ2-4
size: .

DNA: TGTGCCAGCAGTTTAAATCTCCTTATGAACACTGAAGCTTTCTTT
CDR3: CASSLNLLMNTEAFF
V: TRBV12-3/TRBV12-4
D: .
J: TRBJ1-1
size: .

DNA: TGTGCCAGCAGTTTAGGGGGCATAGCCAAAAACATTCAGTACTTC
CDR3: CASSLGGIAKNIQYF
V: TRBV12-3/TRBV12-4
D: .
J: TRBJ2-4
size: .

DNA: TGTGCCAGCAGCCCAACTCGACAGGTCGGGGAGCAGTACTTC
CDR3: CASSPTRQVGEQYF
V: TRBV7-9
D: .
J: TRBJ2-7
size: few

DNA: TGTGCCACCTTGGGACAGAGGAACACCGGGGAGCTGTTTTTT
CDR3: CATLGQRNTGELFF
V: TRBV7-8
D: TRBD1
J: TRBJ2-2
size: few

DNA: TGTGCCAGCAGCGTTGGGACGCTAACCCCCACAACTAATGAAAAACTGTTTTTT
CDR3: CASSVGTLTPTTNEKLFF
V: TRBV9
D: .
J: TRBJ1-4
size: .

DNA: TGTGCCAGCAGCCTAACTAGCTGGGATGAGCAGTTCTTC
CDR3: CASSLTSWDEQFF
V: TRBV7-3
D: .
J: TRBJ2-1
size: .

DNA: TGTGCCATCAAGACTAAGGACAATGAGCAGTTCTTC
CDR3: CAIKTKDNEQFF
V: TRBV15
D: .
J: TRBJ2-1
size: .

DNA: TGTGCCAGCAGCCTAATGGACAGGGCTAACTATGGCTACACCTTC
CDR3: CASSLMDRANYGYTF
V: TRBV7-9
D: TRBD1
J: TRBJ1-2
size: .

DNA: TGTGCTAGTGGTTCAAGCGGGAGGGTCTACAATGAGCAGTTCTTC
CDR3: CASGSSGRVYNEQFF
V: TRBV12-5
D: TRBD2
J: TRBJ2-1
size: few

DNA: TGCGCCAGCAGCTCGAGACTAGTTCAAACCCCCACAGATACGCAGTATTTT
CDR3: CASSSRLVQTPTDTQYF
V: TRBV5-1
D: .
J: TRBJ2-3
size: few

DNA: TGTGCCAGCAGCTTAGGGCCCAGCGACATTCAGTACTTC
CDR3: CASSLGPSDIQYF
V: TRBV7-8
D: .
J: TRBJ2-4
size: few

DNA: TGTGCCAGCAGCTCCGGGACAGGGTACGAAAAACTGTTTTTT
CDR3: CASSSGTGYEKLFF
V: TRBV5-6
D: TRBD1
J: TRBJ1-4
size: .

DNA: TGCGCCAGCAGCTTGGACGGAGTAGCGGTCTCCTACGAGCAGTACTTC
CDR3: CASSLDGVAVSYEQYF
V: TRBV5-1
D: .
J: TRBJ2-7
size: many

DNA: TGCAGTGCTAGCCGACTAGCGGGGGGCACCTACAATGAGCAGTTCTTC
CDR3: CSASRLAGGTYNEQFF
V: TRBV20-1
D: TRBD2
J: TRBJ2-1
size: few

DNA: TGTGCCAGCAGTTCGGGACAGGGGATCTTTGGAAGAGAGGTTACTTCGGGCTACGAGCAGTACTTC
CDR3: CASSSGQGIFGREVTSGYEQYF
V: TRBV12-3/TRBV12-4
D: TRBD1
J: TRBJ2-7
size: few

DNA: TGCGCCAGCAGCTTGGGGCAGGGGTTGTTAGCTTTCTTT
CDR3: CASSLGQGLLAFF
V: TRBV5-1
D: .
J: TRBJ1-1
size: .

DNA: TGTGCCAGCAGCTCGGGACCGGGTAATCAGCCCCAGCATTTT
CDR3: CASSSGPGNQPQHF
V: TRBV7-3
D: .
J: TRBJ1-5
size: .

DNA: TGTGCCAGCAGCTTACCTAGAGGACAGTCCGAATCCTCCTACGAGCAGTACTTC
CDR3: CASSLPRGQSESSYEQYF
V: TRBV7-8
D: .
J: TRBJ2-7
size: .

DNA: TGTGCCAGCAGCTTAGAAGGTGTATCGGTTGTTTCACCCCTCCACTTT
CDR3: CASSLEGVSVVSPLHF
V: TRBV7-8
D: .
J: TRBJ1-6
size: .

DNA: TGTGCCAGCAGATCACAGGGGGCGCGTGGTGAAGCTTTCTTT
CDR3: CASRSQGARGEAFF
V: TRBV6-2/TRBV6-3
D: TRBD1
J: TRBJ1-1
size: .

DNA: TGTGCCAGCAGCCCCGGGTCCGTCGGCTACACCTTC
CDR3: CASSPGSVGYTF
V: TRBV7-9
D: .
J: TRBJ1-2
size: .

DNA: TGTGCCAGCAGTCGTGGGACAGGGGGATCCGGGGAGCTGTTTTTT
CDR3: CASSRGTGGSGELFF
V: TRBV12-3/TRBV12-4
D: TRBD1
J: TRBJ2-2
size: .

DNA: TGTGCCAGCAGACCACAGGGTAATCGCTACGAGCAGTACTTC
CDR3: CASRPQGNRYEQYF
V: TRBV27
D: .
J: TRBJ2-7
size: few

DNA: TGTGCCAGCAGCCCCCATTCCGGGACAGGGGTGAGGACCCAGTACTTC
CDR3: CASSPHSGTGVRTQYF
V: TRBV7-6
D: TRBD1
J: TRBJ2-5
size: .

DNA: TGTGCCACCAGTGACCCCGGAAACGACAGCAATCAGCCCCAGCATTTT
CDR3: CATSDPGNDSNQPQHF
V: TRBV24-1
D: .
J: TRBJ1-5
size: .

DNA: TGTGCCAGCAGTTTAAGGGGTATAGCGGGAGGGCCGGTCAATGAGCAGTTCTTC
CDR3: CASSLRGIAGGPVNEQFF
V: TRBV12-3/TRBV12-4
D: TRBD2
J: TRBJ2-1
size: few

DNA: TGTGCCTGGAGTATTATCCGGGACAGGGGCCACGAGCAGTACTTC
CDR3: CAWSIIRDRGHEQYF
V: TRBV30
D: TRBD1
J: TRBJ2-7
size: .

DNA: TGCGCCAGCAGCTTGGCTTGGAGGACTAACTATGGCTACACCTTC
CDR3: CASSLAWRTNYGYTF
V: TRBV5-1
D: .
J: TRBJ1-2
size: few